This T cell receptor (beta chain) was identified during a study of T cell responses to AZD1222 COVID-19 vaccine. A note on this clone: The antigen is not known.

Repertoires were generated with immunoSEQ multiplex PCR, while TCRdb's copy carries only in-frame clones and drops some. The sample records tens of thousands of clones, roughly nine tenths being singletons. Whole-study findings and limits: Repertoire samples came only from after the peak T cell response. Compared with day 0, the breadth and depth of the Spike-specific TCR repertoire rose significantly after two doses of AZD1222.

With 1 base clipped from V and 8 bases from J, the junction kept 6 bases outside the gene matches. The CDR3 extends over 15 amino acids. Germline CDR1 MNHNS, CDR2 SASEGT. J is TRBJ2-1 and V is TRBV6-1, with 9 bases that match TRBD2. The TCR comes from an adult in good health. The sample here was peripheral blood, taken on day 0 of AZD1222 vaccination. Written as DNA, the CDR3 is TGTGCCAGCAGTGAAGTAGCGGGAGACCGCGATGAGCAGTTCTTC. Translation gives CASSEVAGDRDEQFF.